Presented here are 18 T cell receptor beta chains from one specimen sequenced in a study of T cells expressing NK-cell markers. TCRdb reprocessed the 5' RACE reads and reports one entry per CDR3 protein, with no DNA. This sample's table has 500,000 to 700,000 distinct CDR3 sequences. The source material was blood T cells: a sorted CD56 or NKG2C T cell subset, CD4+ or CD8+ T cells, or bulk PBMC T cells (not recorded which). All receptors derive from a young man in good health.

The CDR3 region is CASNKRGFEQFF. The chain is built from TRBV19 and TRBJ2-1; lacking DNA, the TRBD2 call made by TCRdb goes unchecked. This CDR3 is 12 amino acids long. Germline V gene lookup returns CDR1 LNHDA and CDR2 SQIVND (reference sequence).

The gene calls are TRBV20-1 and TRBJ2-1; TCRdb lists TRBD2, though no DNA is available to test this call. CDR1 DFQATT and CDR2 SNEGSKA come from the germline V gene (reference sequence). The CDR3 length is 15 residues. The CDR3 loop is CSASDPGLPYNEQFF.

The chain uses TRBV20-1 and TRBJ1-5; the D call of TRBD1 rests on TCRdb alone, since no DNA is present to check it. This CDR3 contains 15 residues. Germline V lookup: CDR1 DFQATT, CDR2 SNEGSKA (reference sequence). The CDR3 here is CSARPTTGGNQPQHF.

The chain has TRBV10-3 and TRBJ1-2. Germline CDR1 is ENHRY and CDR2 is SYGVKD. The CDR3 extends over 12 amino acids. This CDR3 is CAISGGPAGYTF.

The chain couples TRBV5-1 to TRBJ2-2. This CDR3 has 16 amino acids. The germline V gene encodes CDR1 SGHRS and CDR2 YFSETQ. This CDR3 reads CASSLVGKYAAGELFF. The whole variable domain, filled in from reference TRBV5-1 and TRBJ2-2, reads KAGVTQTPRYLIKTRGQQVTLSCSPISGHRSVSWYQQTPGQGLQFLFEYFSETQRNKGNFPGRFSGRQFSNSRSEMNVSTLELGDSALYLCASSLVGKYAAGELFFGEGSRLTVL.

The CDR3 sequence: CASTRGTGSEQFF. V and J are TRBV12-3 or TRBV12-4 and TRBJ2-1; TCRdb designates TRBD1, a call that cannot be tested without DNA. There are 13 residues in the CDR3.

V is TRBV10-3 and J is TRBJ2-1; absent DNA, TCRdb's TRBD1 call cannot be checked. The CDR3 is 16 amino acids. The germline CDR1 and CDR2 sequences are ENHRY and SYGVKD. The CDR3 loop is CAISESPIPGDNEQFF.

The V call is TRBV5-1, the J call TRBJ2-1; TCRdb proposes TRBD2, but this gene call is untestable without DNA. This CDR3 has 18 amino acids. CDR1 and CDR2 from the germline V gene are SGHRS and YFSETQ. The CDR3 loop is CASHSGTSGRAGGNEQFF.

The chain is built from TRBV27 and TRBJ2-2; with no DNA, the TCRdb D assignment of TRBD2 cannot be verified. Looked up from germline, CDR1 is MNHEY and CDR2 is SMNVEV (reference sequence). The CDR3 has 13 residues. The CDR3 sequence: CATTSFNTGELFF.

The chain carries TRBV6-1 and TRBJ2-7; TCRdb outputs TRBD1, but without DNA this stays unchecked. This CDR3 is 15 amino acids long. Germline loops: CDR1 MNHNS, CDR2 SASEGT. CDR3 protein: CASSSLYGTDYEQYF.

CDR3 protein: CASSLVWTGVDEQYF. J is TRBJ2-7 and V is TRBV7-2; there is no DNA to check the TCRdb D call of TRBD1. CDR1 SGHTA and CDR2 FQGNSA come from the germline V gene. The CDR3 is 15 amino acids.

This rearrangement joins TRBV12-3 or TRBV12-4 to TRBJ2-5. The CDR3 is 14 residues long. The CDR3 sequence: CASSPNRHQETQYF.

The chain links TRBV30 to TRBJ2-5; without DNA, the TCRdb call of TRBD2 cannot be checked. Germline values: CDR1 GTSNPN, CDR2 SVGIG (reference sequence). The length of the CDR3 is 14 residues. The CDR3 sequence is CAGEWGGREETQYF.

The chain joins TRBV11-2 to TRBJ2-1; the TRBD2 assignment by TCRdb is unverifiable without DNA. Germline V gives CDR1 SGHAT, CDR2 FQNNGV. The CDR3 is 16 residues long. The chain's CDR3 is CASSWGTSGSLDEQFF.

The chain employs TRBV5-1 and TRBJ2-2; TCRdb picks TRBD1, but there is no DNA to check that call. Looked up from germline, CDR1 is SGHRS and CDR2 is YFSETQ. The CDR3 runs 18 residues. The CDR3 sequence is CASSLGQGIFSDTGELFF.

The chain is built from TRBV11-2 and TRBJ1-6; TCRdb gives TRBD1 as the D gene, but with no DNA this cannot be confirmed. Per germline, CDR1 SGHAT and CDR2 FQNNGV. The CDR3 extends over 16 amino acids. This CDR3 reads CASSLGRGARNSPLHF.

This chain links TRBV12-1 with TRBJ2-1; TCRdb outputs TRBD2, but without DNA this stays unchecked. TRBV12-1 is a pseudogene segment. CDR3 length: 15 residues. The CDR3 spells CASSPAGLAINEQFF.

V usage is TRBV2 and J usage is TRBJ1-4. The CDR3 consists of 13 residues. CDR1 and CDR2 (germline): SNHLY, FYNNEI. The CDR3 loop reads CASSDGVNEKLFF.